The T cell receptor beta chain under discussion was sequenced for a study of cytomegalovirus exposure and HLA in healthy donors. Trimming cost V 5 bases and J 1 base; bases outside gene matches: 5. The CDR3 totals 16 residues. Looked up from germline, CDR1 is SNHLY and CDR2 is FYNNEI. To note about this clone: The antigen is not known.

PCR involved 60 Vbeta and 13 Jbeta primers. Clones were read by immunoSEQ multiplex PCR, and TCRdb kept only the in-frame ones, dropping some. The repertoire holds approximately 270,000 clones, with 80% as singletons. General observations from the study: Presence/absence analyses treated sequencing depth as roughly uniform across donors.

The chain has TRBV2 and TRBJ2-2; the match to TRBD2 covers 9 bases. Sequencing was carried out using PBMCs. The TCR originated in a girl aged 2-9 years in good health and CMV-seronegative. CDR3 region: CASSFRTSENTGELFF. The CDR3 coding sequence is TGTGCCAGCAGTTTTCGGACTAGCGAGAACACCGGGGAGCTGTTTTTT.